Following are 19 T cell receptor beta chains from one sample sequenced in a study of blood T cell repertoires in COVID-19. Repertoires were generated with immunoSEQ multiplex PCR, while TCRdb's copy carries only in-frame clones and drops some. The table records approximately 250,000 clones, roughly 89% of them present only once. The sample consisted of peripheral blood. These receptors originate from a man aged 25-45 years who had recovered from COVID-19.

V gene TRBV10-2 combines with J gene TRBJ1-5, with TRBD1 identical over 11 bases. Germline CDR1 reads WSHSY; CDR2 reads SAAADI. This CDR3 is 13 amino acids long. V gave up 4 bases and J gave up 7 bases; unmatched junction bases: 0. In DNA form, the CDR3 reads TGCGCCAGCAGTGGGACAGGGGGCCAGCCCCAGCATTTT. Translation: CASSGTGGQPQHF.

The chain joins TRBV5-1 to TRBJ2-7, with 7 positions matching TRBD1. The CDR3 totals 15 residues. The ends lost 9 bases at V and 1 base at J; junction bases unmatched: 13. Germline lookup yields CDR1 SGHRS and CDR2 YFSETQ. The CDR3: CATRVGTAISYEQYF. The CDR3 DNA sequence: TGCGCCACCCGAGTCGGGACAGCCATTTCCTACGAGCAGTACTTC.

The chain is built from TRBV7-9 and TRBJ1-2; 10 bases agree with TRBD1. The CDR3 covers 14 residues. After removal of 3 bases from V and 4 bases from J, the junction contained 2 bases not matched to a gene. Germline CDR1 and CDR2: SEHNR and FQNEAQ (reference sequence). CDR3 region: CASSLDRGAYGYTF. DNA for the CDR3: TGTGCCAGCAGCTTGGACAGGGGGGCCTATGGCTACACCTTC.

The rearrangement links TRBV10-3 to TRBJ2-1; the D gene is possibly TRBD2 (5 bases). Germline loops: CDR1 ENHRY, CDR2 SYGVKD. The CDR3 spans 15 residues. V was trimmed by 2 bases and J by 7 bases, leaving 15 bases between them. The CDR3 protein is CAISEAGNIRNEQFF. In DNA form, the CDR3 reads TGTGCCATCAGTGAGGCGGGTAACATTCGGAATGAGCAGTTCTTC.

V and J are TRBV4-3 and TRBJ2-7; unclear D gene. The CDR3 length is 15 residues. V was trimmed by 1 base and J by 1 base, leaving 11 bases between them. Germline CDR1 reads LGHNA; CDR2 reads YSLEER. CDR3 region: CASSQGFGASYEQYF. As DNA, the CDR3 is TGCGCCAGCAGCCAAGGGTTCGGTGCATCCTACGAGCAGTACTTC.

CDR3 coding DNA: TGCGCCAGCAGCTCAACCGGGACTGCGAACACCGGGGAGCTGTTTTTT. This encodes CASSSTGTANTGELFF. The chain is built from TRBV10-1 and TRBJ2-2, with a possible D match to TRBD2 (6 bases). V was cut by 6 bases and J by 0 bases, with 14 bases left in between. The CDR3 runs to 16 residues. Germline CDR1 reads WNHNN; CDR2 reads SYGVQD (reference sequence).

This chain uses TRBV5-1 with TRBJ2-5; TRBD2 aligns across 11 bases. The CDR3 has 15 residues. V was clipped by 0 bases and J by 6 bases; unmatched bases: 4. Germline lookup yields CDR1 SGHRS and CDR2 YFSETQ. CDR3 in DNA: TGCGCCAGCAGCTTGGGGCCTAGCGGGGGGAAGACCCAGTACTTC. Encoded protein: CASSLGPSGGKTQYF.

This rearrangement joins TRBV18 to TRBJ2-7; 11 bases agree with TRBD2. Germline V gene data show CDR1 as KGHSH and CDR2 as LQKENI. V lost 3 bases, J lost 0 bases, and 4 bases stayed unmatched. The CDR3 covers 16 residues. CDR3 DNA sequence: TGTGCCAGCTCACCCTCTAGCGGGGGGACCTCCTACGAGCAGTACTTC. Residues: CASSPSSGGTSYEQYF.

Here the CDR3 reads CASRPIGGNYGYTF. In DNA, the CDR3 is TGTGCCAGCAGACCTATTGGCGGGAACTATGGCTACACCTTC. The chain recombines TRBV3-1 (or the pseudogene TRBV3-2) with TRBJ1-2; no clear D. Germline CDR1 and CDR2: LGHDT and YNNKEL (reference sequence). The CDR3 has 14 residues. Trimming removed 6 bases from V and 2 bases from J, with 13 bases in between.

This clone occurred once. The identical CDR3 is also encoded by other nucleotide sequences in the sample. The chain combines TRBV5-1 with TRBJ1-2; D not certain. V dropped 0 bases and J dropped 5 bases, with 11 bases sitting between them. Germline lookup yields CDR1 SGHRS and CDR2 YFSETQ. The CDR3 is made up of 14 amino acids. The CDR3: CASSLGLSGYGYTF. Written as DNA, the CDR3 is TGCGCCAGCAGCTTGGGTCTATCGGGGTATGGCTACACCTTC.

The V gene is TRBV18, the J gene TRBJ2-1, with D possibly matching TRBD2 (6 bases). CDR3 length equals 17 residues. Germline V lookup: CDR1 KGHSH, CDR2 LQKENI. The V end lost 3 bases, the J end lost 6 bases, and 21 bases lay between the germline ends. For the CDR3, the DNA is TGTGCCAGCTCACCCGGGGGACGCTCGTTGGGCATCAATGAGCAGTTCTTC. Its protein is CASSPGGRSLGINEQFF.

This clone appeared once. This chain connects TRBV6-2 or TRBV6-3 to TRBJ2-3; 8 bases line up with TRBD1. Per the germline V gene, CDR1 is MNHEY and CDR2 is SVGEGT. This CDR3 has 15 residues. The ends lost 4 bases at V and 7 bases at J; junction bases unmatched: 10. The CDR3 DNA sequence: TGTGCCAGCAGTTTTCGGGACAGGCGAAGGAATACGCAGTATTTT. This encodes CASSFRDRRRNTQYF.

The chain is built from TRBV10-1 and TRBJ2-3; tentatively, D is TRBD1 (6 bases). Germline loops: CDR1 WNHNN, CDR2 SYGVQD (reference sequence). V was shortened by 0 bases and J by 5 bases, with 12 bases between the two germline ends. There are 15 residues in the CDR3. The CDR3 sequence is CASSESRGPVDTQYF. The CDR3 DNA reads TGCGCCAGCAGTGAGTCCAGGGGCCCGGTAGATACGCAGTATTTT.

The chain joins TRBV11-2 to TRBJ2-3, with 11 bases lining up with TRBD2. The CDR3 has 16 residues. Trimming removed 2 bases from V and 3 bases from J; junction bases left unmatched: 4. CDR1 is SGHAT, CDR2 FQNNGV, per germline. CDR3 residues: CASSLQPSGGTDTQYF. In DNA form, the CDR3 reads TGTGCCAGCAGCTTACAGCCTAGCGGGGGGACAGATACGCAGTATTTT.

V usage is TRBV4-2 and J usage is TRBJ2-1; 8 nucleotides align to TRBD2. The length of the CDR3 is 15 residues. Looked up from germline, CDR1 is LGHNA and CDR2 is YNFKEQ. J lost 7 bases, V lost 1 base, and 6 bases had no gene match. In DNA form, the CDR3 reads TGTGCCAGCAGCCAAGGGGCGGGGGGCCGGAATGAGCAGTTCTTC. This gives the protein CASSQGAGGRNEQFF.

This clone was observed once. This rearrangement joins TRBV4-1 to TRBJ2-7; no definite D call. Germline assignment: CDR1 MGHRA and CDR2 YSYEKL. This CDR3 comprises 14 residues. V lost 3 bases to trimming and J lost 3 bases, with 12 bases between them. The CDR3 spells CASSQIHTNYEQYF. CDR3 sequence (DNA): TGCGCCAGCAGCCAGATACACACAAACTACGAGCAGTACTTC.

This clone was seen only once. The rearrangement links TRBV6-5 to TRBJ1-1, with 7 bases that match TRBD1. The CDR3 runs to 16 residues. Germline V gives CDR1 MNHEY, CDR2 SVGAGI. Trimming cost V 2 bases and J 7 bases; bases outside gene matches: 13. This chain's CDR3 is CASSYNPGQPRFEAFF. The DNA for the CDR3 is TGTGCCAGCAGTTACAACCCGGGACAGCCCAGATTTGAAGCTTTCTTT.

This clone was counted many times. The rearrangement links TRBV5-5 to TRBJ2-1, with 7 positions matching TRBD2. Germline CDR1 and CDR2: SGHKS and YYEKEE (reference sequence). The CDR3 extends over 15 amino acids. J was trimmed by 8 bases and V by 0 bases; bases with no gene match: 8. CDR3 nucleotide sequence: TGTGCCAGCAGCTTGGCCGGGCAGGGAGGGGATGAGCAGTTCTTC. Translation: CASSLAGQGGDEQFF.

V is TRBV5-1 and J is TRBJ1-3; weak D call: TRBD1 (5 bases). The CDR3 is made up of 17 amino acids. Trimming took off 1 base at V and 9 bases at J, with 23 bases between the two ends. Germline V gene data show CDR1 as SGHRS and CDR2 as YFSETQ. This CDR3 reads CASSLISGRQGISTIYF. CDR3 bases: TGCGCCAGCAGCTTGATTTCAGGGAGGCAGGGAATAAGCACCATATATTTT.